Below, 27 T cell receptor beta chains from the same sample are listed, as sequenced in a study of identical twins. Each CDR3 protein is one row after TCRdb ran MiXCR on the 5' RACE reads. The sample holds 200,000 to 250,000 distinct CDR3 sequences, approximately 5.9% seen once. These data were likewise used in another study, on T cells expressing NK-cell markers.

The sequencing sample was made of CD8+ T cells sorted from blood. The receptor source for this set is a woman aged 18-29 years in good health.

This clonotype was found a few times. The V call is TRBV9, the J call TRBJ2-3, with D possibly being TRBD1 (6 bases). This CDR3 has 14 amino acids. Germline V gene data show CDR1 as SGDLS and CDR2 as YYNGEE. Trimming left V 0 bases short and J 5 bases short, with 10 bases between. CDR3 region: CASSVDRDKDTQYF. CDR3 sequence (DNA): TGTGCCAGCAGCGTAGACAGGGATAAAGATACGCAGTATTTT.

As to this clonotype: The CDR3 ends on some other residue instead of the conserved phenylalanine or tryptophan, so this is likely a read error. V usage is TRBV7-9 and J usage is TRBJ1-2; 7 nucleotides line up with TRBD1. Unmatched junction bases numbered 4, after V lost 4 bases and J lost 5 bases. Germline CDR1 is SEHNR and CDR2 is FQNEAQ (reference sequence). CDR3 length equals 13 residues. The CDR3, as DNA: TGTGCCAGCAGCTCCCGGGACAGTTATGGCTACACCTTA. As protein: CASSSRDSYGYTL.

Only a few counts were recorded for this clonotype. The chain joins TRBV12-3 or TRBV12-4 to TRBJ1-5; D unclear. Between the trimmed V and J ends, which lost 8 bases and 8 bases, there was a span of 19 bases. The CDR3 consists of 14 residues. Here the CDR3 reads CASHLGDLGKPQHF. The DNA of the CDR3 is TGTGCCAGCCACTTGGGAGACCTCGGGAAGCCCCAGCATTTT.

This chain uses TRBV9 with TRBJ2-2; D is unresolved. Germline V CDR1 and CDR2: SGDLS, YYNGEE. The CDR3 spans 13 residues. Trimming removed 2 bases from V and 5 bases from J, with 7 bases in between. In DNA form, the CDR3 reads TGTGCCAGCAGCGTCGGTATAACCGGGGAGCTGTTTTTT. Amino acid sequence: CASSVGITGELFF.

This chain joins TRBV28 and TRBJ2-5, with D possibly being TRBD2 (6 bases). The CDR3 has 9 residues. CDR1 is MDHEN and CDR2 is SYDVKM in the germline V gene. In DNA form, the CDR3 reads TGTGCGGGGGGATGGACCCAGTACTTC. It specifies CAGGWTQYF.

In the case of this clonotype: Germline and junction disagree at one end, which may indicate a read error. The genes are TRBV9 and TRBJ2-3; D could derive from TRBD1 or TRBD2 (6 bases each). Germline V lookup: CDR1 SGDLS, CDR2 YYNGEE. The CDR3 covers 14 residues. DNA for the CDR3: TGTGCCAGCAGTGTAGGGGGGAGCGTGGATACGCAGTATTTT. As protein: CASSVGGSVDTQYF.

The CDR3 reads CASIERQTYNEQFF. The CDR3, as DNA: TGTGCCAGCATAGAGCGGCAAACCTACAATGAGCAGTTCTTC. The chain couples TRBV2 to TRBJ2-1; TRBD2 is a possible D gene (5 bases). V was trimmed by 7 bases and J by 2 bases, leaving 12 bases between them. The CDR3 covers 14 residues. The germline V gene has CDR1 SNHLY and CDR2 FYNNEI.

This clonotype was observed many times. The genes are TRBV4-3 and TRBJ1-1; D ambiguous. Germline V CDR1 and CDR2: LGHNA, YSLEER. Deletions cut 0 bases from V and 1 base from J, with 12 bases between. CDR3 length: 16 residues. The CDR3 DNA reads TGCGCCAGCAGCCAAGAGGCAGCGCTCCCGAACACTGAAGCTTTCTTT. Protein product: CASSQEAALPNTEAFF.

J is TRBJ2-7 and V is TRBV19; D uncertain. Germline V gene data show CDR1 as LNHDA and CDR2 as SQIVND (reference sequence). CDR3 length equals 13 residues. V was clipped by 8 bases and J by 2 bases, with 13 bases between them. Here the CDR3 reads CASSRLGTYEQYF. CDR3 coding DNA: TGTGCCAGTTCCCGTCTGGGAACCTACGAGCAGTACTTC.

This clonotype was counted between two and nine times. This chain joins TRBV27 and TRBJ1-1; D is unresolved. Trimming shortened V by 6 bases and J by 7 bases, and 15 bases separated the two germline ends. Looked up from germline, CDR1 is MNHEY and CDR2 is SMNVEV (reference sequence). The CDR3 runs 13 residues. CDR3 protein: CASSSIRGNEAFF. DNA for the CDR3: TGTGCCAGCAGCTCTATCCGAGGGAATGAAGCTTTCTTT.

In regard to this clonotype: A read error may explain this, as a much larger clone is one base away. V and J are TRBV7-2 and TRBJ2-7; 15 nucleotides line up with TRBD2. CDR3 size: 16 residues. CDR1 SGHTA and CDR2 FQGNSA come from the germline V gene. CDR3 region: CASNLAPGTSGREQYF. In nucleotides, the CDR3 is TGTGCCAGCAACTTAGCCCCCGGGACTAGCGGGAGGGAGCAGTACTTC.

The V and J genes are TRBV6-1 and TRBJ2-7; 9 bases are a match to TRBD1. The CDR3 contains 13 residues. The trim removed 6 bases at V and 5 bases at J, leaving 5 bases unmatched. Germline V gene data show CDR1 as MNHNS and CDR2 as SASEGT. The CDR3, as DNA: TGTGCCAGCAGAAGGACAGGGGTGGACGAGCAGTACTTC. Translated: CASRRTGVDEQYF.

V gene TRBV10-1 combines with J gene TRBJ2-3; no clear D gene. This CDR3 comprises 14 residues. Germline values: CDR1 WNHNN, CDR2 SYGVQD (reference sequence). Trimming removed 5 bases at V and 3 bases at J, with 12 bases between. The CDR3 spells CASSSVRGTDTQYF. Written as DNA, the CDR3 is TGCGCCAGCAGTTCGGTCCGTGGGACAGATACGCAGTATTTT.

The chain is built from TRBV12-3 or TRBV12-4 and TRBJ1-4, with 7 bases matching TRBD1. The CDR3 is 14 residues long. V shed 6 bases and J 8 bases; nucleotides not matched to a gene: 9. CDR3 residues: CASSLQGHLEKLFF. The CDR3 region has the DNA TGTGCCAGCAGCCTACAGGGGCACTTGGAAAAACTGTTTTTT.

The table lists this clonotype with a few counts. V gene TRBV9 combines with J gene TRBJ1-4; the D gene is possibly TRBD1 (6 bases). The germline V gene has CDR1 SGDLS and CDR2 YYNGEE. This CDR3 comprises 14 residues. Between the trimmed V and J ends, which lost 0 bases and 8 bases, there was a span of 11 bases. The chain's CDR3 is CASSVAGDGEKLFF. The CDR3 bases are TGTGCCAGCAGCGTAGCAGGGGATGGGGAAAAACTGTTTTTT. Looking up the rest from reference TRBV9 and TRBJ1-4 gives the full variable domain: DSGVTQTPKHLITATGQRVTLRCSPRSGDLSVYWYQQSLDQGLQFLIQYYNGEERAKGNILERFSAQQFPDLHSELNLSSLELGDSALYFCASSVAGDGEKLFFGSGTQLSVL.

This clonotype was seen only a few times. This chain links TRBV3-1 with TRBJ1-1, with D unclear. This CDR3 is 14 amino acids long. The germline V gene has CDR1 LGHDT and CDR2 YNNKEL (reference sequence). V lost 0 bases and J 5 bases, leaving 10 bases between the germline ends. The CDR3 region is CASSQDAVLTEAFF. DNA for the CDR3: TGTGCCAGCAGCCAAGATGCGGTTCTGACTGAAGCTTTCTTT.

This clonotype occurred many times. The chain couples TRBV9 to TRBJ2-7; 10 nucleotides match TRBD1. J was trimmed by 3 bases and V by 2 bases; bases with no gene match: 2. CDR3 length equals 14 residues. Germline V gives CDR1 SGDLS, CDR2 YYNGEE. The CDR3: CASSVGTGVYEQYF. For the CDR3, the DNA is TGTGCCAGCAGCGTCGGGACAGGGGTCTACGAGCAGTACTTC.

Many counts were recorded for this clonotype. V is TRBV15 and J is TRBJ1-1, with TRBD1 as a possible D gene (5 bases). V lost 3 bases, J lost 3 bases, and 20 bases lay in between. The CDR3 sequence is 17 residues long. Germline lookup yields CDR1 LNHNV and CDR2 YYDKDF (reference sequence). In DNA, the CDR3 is TGTGCCACCAGCAGTCCGGACACCAACCCGGGGGACACTGAAGCTTTCTTT. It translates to CATSSPDTNPGDTEAFF.

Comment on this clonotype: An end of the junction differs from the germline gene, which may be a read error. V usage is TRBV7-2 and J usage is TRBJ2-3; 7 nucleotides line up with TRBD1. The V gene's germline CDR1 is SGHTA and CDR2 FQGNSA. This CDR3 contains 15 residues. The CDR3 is CASSLAGTERLTQYF. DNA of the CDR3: TGTGCCAGCAGCCTAGCCGGGACAGAACGGTTGACGCAGTATTTT.

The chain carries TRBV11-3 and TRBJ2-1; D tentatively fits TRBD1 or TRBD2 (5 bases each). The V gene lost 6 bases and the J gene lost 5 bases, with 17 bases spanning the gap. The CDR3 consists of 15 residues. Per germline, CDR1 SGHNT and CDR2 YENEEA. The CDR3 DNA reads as TGTGCCAGCAGTTTTCGCTGGGGGAAAGACAATGAGCAGTTCTTC. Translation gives CASSFRWGKDNEQFF.

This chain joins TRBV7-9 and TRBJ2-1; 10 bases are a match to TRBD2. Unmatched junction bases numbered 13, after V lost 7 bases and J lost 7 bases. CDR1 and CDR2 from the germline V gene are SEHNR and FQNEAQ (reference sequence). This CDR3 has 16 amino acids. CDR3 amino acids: CASTLVESGRDNEQFF. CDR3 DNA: TGTGCCAGCACCCTAGTAGAGAGCGGGAGGGATAATGAGCAGTTCTTC.

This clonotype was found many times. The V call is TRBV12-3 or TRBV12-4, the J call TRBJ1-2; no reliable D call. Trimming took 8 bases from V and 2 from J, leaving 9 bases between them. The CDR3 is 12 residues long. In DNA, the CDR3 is TGTGCCAGCGGCCCTACCAACTATGGCTACACCTTC. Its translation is CASGPTNYGYTF.

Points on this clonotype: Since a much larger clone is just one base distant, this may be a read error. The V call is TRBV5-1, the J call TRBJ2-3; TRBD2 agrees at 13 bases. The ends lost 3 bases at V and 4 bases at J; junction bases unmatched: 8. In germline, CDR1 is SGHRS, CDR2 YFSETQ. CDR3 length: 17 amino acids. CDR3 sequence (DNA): TGCGCCAGCAGCTCTAGACTAGCGGGAGGTGTCGCAGATACGCAGTATTTT. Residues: CASSSRLAGGVADTQYF. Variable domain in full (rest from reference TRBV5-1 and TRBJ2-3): KAGVTQTPRYLIKTRGQQVTLSCSPISGHRSVSWYQQTPGQGLQFLFEYFSETQRNKGNFPGRFSGRQFSNSRSEMNVSTLELGDSALYLCASSSRLAGGVADTQYFGPGTRLTVL.

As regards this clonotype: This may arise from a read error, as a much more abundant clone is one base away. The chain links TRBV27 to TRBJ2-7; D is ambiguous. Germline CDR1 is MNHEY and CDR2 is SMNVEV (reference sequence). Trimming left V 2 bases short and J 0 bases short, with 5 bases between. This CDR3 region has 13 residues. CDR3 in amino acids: CASSLMSSYEQYF. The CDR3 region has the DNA TGTGCCAGCAGTTTAATGAGCTCCTACGAGCAGTACTTC.

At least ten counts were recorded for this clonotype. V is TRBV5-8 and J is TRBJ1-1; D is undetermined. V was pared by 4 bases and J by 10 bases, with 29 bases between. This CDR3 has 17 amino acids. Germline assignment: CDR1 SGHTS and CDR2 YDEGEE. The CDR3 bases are TGTGCCAGCAGCCCCGAATACGGACCACCCGCAAGCATGGGAGCTTTCTTT. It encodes CASSPEYGPPASMGAFF.

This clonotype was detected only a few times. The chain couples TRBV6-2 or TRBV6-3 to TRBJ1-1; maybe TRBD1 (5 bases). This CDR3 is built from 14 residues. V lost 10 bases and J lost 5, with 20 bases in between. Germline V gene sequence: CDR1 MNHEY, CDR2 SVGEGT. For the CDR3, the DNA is TGTGCCACCTACTCGGGGGGTTCTGGAACTGAAGCTTTCTTT. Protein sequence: CATYSGGSGTEAFF.

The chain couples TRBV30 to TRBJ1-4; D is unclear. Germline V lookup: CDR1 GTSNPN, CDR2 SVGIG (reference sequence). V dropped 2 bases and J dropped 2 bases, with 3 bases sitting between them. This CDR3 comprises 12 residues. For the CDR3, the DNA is TGTGCCTGGAGTTCGACTAATGAAAAACTGTTTTTT. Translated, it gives CAWSSTNEKLFF.